This TCR beta chain comes out of a study of blood T cell repertoires in COVID-19. Overall study: PBMCs, B-cell-depleted T cells, or T cells provided the cDNA or gDNA that made up the material.

Sequencing was performed with immunoSEQ multiplex PCR; in TCRdb, only in-frame clones are kept and a portion is missing. This table has roughly 64,000 clones, around 73% appearing once. Germline assignment: CDR1 SNHLY and CDR2 FYNNEI. The J segment lost 7 bases and the V segment lost 6 bases, leaving 6 bases of the junction unmatched. The CDR3 has 14 amino acids. Sequenced material: peripheral blood. The TCR originated in a man between 60 and 75 years old with COVID-19, enrolled during active disease. The gene calls are TRBV2 and TRBJ1-6; 7 nucleotides align to TRBD1. The CDR3 bases are TGTGCCAGCAGCCGGACAGGAGTAAATTCACCCCTCCACTTT. Protein sequence: CASSRTGVNSPLHF.